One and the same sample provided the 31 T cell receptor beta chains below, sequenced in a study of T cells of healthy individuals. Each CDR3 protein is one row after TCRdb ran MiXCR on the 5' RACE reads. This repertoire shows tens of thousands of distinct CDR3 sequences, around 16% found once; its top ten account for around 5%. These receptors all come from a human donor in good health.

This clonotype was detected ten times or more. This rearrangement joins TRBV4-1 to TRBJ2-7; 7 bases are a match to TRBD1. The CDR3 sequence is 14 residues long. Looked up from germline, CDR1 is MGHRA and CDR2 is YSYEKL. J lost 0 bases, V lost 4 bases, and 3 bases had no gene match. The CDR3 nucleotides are TGCGCCAGCAGCCTACGGGACAGCTCCTACGAGCAGTACTTC. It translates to CASSLRDSSYEQYF.

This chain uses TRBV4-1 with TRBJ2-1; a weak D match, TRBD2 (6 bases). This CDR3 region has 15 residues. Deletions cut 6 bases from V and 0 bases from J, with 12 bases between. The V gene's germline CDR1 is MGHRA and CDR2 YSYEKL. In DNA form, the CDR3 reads TGCGCCAGCAGTCGGGACGGGAGCTCCTACAATGAGCAGTTCTTC. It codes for CASSRDGSSYNEQFF.

CDR3 loop: CAIGEDNEQFF. The CDR3 coding sequence is TGTGCCATCGGAGAGGATAATGAGCAGTTCTTC. The chain recombines TRBV10-3 with TRBJ2-1; no reliable D call. Germline V gives CDR1 ENHRY, CDR2 SYGVKD. This CDR3 is 11 amino acids long. V was trimmed by 8 bases and J by 7 bases, leaving 9 bases between them.

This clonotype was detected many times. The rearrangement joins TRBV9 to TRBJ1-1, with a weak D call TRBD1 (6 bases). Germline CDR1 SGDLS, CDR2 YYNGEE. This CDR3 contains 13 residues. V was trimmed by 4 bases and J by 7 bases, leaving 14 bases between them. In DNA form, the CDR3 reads TGTGCCAGCAGCTCGAGCGGACAGAATGAAGCTTTCTTT. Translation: CASSSSGQNEAFF.

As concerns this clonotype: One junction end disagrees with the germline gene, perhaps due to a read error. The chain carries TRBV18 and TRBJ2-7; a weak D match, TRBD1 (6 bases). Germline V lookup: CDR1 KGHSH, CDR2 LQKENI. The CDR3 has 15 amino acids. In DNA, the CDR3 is TGTGCCGGCTCACTTGGACAGTCCGAGACCTACGAGCAGTACTTC. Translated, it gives CAGSLGQSETYEQYF. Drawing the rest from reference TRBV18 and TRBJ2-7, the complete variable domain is NAGVMQNPRHLVRRRGQEARLRCSPMKGHSHVYWYRQLPEEGLKFMVYLQKENIIDESGMPKERFSAEFPKEGPSILRIQQVVRGDSAAYFCAGSLGQSETYEQYFGPGTRLTVT.

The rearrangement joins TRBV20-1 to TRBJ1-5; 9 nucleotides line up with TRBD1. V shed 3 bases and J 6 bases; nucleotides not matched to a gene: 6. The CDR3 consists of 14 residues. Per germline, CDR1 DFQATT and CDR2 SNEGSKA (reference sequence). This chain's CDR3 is CSASGTGKTQPQHF. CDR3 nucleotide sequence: TGCAGTGCTAGTGGGACAGGGAAGACTCAGCCCCAGCATTTT.

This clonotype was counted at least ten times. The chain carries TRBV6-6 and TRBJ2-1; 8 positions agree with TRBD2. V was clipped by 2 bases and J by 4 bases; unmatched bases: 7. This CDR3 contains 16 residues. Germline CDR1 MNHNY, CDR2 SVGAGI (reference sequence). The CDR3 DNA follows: TGTGCCAGCAGTTACCTTGGCGGGGGGATGTACAATGAGCAGTTCTTC. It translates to CASSYLGGGMYNEQFF.

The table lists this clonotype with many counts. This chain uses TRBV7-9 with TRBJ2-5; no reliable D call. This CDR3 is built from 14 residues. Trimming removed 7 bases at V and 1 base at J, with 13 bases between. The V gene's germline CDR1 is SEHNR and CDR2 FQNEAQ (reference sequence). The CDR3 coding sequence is TGTGCCAGCACCACTTACAACACCCAAGAGACCCAGTACTTC. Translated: CASTTYNTQETQYF.

The chain's CDR3 is CSVVGGQHYGYTF. The CDR3 DNA is TGCAGCGTTGTCGGCGGACAACACTATGGCTACACCTTC. The chain uses TRBV29-1 and TRBJ1-2; weak D call: TRBD1 (5 bases). Between the trimmed V and J ends, which lost 4 bases and 3 bases, there was a span of 12 bases. The CDR3 runs 13 residues. Germline V gene data show CDR1 as SQVTM and CDR2 as ANQGSEA.

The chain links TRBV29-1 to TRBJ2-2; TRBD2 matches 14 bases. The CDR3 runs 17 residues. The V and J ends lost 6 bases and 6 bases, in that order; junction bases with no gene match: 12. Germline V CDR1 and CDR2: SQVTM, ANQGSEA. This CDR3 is CSVRLAGGQVISGELFF. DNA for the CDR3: TGCAGCGTCCGACTAGCGGGAGGGCAAGTAATATCCGGGGAGCTGTTTTTT.

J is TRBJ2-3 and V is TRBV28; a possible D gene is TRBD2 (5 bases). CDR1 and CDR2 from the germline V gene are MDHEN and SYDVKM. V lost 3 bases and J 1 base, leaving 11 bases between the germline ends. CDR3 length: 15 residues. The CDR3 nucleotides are TGTGCCAGCAGTTTCGAGGGCGGTGGCACAGATACGCAGTATTTT. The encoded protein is CASSFEGGGTDTQYF.

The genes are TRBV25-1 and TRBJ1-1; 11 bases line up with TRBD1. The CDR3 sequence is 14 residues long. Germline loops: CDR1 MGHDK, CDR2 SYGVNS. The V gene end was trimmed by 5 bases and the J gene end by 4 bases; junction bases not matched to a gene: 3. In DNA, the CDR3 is TGTGCCAGCAGTTGGGACAGGGGGTCCACTGAAGCTTTCTTT. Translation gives CASSWDRGSTEAFF.

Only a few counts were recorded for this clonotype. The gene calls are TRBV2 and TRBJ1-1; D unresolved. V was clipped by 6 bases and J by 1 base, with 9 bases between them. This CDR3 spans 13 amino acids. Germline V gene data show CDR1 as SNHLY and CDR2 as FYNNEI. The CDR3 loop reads CASSVQKNTEAFF. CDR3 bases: TGTGCCAGCAGCGTTCAAAAGAACACTGAAGCTTTCTTT.

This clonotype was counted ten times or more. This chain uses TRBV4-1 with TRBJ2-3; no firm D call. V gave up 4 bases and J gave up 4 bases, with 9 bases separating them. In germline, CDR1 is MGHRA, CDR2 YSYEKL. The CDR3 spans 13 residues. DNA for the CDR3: TGCGCCAGCAGCCCCGTAGGTTCAGATACGCAGTATTTT. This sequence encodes CASSPVGSDTQYF.

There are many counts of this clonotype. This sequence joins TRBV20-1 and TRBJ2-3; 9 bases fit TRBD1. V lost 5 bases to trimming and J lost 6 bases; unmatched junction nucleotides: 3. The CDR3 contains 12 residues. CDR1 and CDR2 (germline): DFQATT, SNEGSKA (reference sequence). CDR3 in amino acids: CSARTGGDTQYF. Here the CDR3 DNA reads TGCAGTGCTCGTACAGGGGGCGATACGCAGTATTTT.

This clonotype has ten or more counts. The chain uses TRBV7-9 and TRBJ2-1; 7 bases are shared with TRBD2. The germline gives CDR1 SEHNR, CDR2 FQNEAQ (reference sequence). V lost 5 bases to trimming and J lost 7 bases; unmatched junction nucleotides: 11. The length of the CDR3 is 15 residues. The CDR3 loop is CASSPPETSSNEQFF. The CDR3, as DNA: TGTGCCAGCAGCCCCCCCGAGACTAGCTCGAATGAGCAGTTCTTC.

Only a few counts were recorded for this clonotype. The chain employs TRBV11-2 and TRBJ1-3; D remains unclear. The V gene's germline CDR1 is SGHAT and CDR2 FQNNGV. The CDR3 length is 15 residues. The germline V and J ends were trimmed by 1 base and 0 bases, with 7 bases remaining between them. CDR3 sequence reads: CASSLGLSSGNTIYF. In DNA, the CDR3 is TGTGCCAGCAGCTTAGGCCTGAGCTCTGGAAACACCATATATTTT.

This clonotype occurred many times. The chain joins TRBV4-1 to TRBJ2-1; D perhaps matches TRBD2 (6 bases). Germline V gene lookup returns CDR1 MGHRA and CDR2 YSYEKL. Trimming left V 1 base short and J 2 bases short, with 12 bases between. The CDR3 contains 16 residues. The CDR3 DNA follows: TGCGCCAGCAGCCAAGTTGTGGGGAGGACCTACAATGAGCAGTTCTTC. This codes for CASSQVVGRTYNEQFF.

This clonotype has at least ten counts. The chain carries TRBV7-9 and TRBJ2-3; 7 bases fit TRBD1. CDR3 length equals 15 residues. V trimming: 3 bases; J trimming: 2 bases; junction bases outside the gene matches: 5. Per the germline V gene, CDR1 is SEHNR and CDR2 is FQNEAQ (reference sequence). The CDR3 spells CASSFHRGHTDTQYF. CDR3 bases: TGTGCCAGCAGCTTTCACAGGGGACACACAGATACGCAGTATTTT.

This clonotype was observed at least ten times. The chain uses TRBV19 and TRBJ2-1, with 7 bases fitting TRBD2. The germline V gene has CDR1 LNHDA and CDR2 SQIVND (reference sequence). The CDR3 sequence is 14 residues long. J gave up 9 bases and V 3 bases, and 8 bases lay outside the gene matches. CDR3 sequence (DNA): TGTGCCAGTAGTATTAAGAAGTCGGGGGGTGAGCAGTTCTTC. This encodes CASSIKKSGGEQFF.

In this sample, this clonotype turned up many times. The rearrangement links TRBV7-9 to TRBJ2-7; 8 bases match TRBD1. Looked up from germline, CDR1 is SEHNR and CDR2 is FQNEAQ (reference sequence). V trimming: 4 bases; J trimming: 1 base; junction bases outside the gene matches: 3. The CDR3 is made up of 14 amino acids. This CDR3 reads CASSYRTGSYEQYF. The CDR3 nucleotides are TGTGCCAGCAGCTACCGGACAGGGTCCTACGAGCAGTACTTC.

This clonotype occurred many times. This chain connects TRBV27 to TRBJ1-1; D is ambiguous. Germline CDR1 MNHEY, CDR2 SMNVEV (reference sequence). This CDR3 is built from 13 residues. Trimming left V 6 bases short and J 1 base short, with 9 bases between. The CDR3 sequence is CASSAIRNTEAFF. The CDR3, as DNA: TGTGCCAGCAGCGCCATCAGGAACACTGAAGCTTTCTTT.

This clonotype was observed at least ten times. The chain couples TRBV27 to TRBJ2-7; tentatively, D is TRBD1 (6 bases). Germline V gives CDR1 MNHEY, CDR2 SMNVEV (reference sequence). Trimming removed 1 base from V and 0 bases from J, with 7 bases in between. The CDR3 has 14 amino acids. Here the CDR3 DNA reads TGTGCCAGCAGTTTATTACAGGGCTCCTACGAGCAGTACTTC. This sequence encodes CASSLLQGSYEQYF.

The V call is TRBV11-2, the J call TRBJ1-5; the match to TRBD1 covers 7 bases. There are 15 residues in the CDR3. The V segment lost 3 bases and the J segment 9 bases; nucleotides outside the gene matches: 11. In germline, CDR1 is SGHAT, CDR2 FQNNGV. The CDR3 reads CASSLRDSNYGPQHF. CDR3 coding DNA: TGTGCCAGCAGCTTGAGGGACAGCAACTATGGGCCCCAGCATTTT.

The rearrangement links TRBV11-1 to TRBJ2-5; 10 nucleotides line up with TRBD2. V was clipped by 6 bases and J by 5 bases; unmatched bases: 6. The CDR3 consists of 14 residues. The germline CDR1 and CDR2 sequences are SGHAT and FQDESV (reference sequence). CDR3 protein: CASSKREGMETQYF. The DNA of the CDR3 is TGTGCCAGCAGTAAGCGGGAGGGCATGGAGACCCAGTACTTC.

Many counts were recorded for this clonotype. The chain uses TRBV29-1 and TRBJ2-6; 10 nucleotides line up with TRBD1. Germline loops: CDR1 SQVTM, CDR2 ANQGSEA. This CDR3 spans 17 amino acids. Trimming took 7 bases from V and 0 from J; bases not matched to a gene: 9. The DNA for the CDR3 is TGCAGCGCTATGGACAGGGGGTTAAGCTCTGGGGCCAACGTCCTGACTTTC. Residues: CSAMDRGLSSGANVLTF.

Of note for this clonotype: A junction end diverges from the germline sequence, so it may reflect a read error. The CDR3 loop reads CASSSSQGSDYGYNF. CDR3 DNA sequence: TGCGCCAGCAGCTCCTCACAGGGTTCAGACTATGGCTACAACTTC. The chain employs TRBV5-1 and TRBJ1-2; tentatively, D is TRBD1 (6 bases). The length of the CDR3 is 15 residues. Germline values: CDR1 SGHRS, CDR2 YFSETQ.

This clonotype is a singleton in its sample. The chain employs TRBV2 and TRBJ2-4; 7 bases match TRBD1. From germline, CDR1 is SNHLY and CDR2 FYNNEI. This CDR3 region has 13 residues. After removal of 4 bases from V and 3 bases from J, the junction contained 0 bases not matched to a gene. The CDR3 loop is CASSGDSKNIQYF. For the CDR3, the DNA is TGTGCCAGCAGTGGGGACAGCAAAAACATTCAGTACTTC.

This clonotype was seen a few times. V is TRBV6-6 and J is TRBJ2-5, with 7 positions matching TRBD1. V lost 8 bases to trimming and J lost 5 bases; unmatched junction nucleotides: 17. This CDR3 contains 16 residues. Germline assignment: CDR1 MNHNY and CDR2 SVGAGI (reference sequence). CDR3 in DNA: TGTGCCAGCGCGTCAGTTCCTCTAACAGGGGACGAGACCCAGTACTTC. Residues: CASASVPLTGDETQYF.

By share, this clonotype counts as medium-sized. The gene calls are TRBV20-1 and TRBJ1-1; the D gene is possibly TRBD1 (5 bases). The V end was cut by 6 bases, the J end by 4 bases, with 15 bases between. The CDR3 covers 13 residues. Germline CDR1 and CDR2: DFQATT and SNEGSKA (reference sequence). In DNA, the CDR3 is TGCAGTGCGCAAGCAGGGTCGGGCACTGAAGCTTTCTTT. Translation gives CSAQAGSGTEAFF.

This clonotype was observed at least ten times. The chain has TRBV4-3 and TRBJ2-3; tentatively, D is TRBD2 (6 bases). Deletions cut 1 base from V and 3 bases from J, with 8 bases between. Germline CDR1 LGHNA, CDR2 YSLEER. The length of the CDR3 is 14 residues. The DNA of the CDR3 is TGCGCCAGCAGCCAAGGCGGGAATACAGATACGCAGTATTTT. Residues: CASSQGGNTDTQYF.